One sample yielded the 17 T cell receptor beta chains listed below, sequenced in a study of T cell repertoires in cytomegalovirus infection. TCRdb re-analysed the reads in MiXCR, keeping a single row per CDR3 protein. The table shows around 78,000 distinct CDR3 sequences, with 20% to 30% occurring only once. The antigens these receptors bind are not known. The starting material was CD8+ T cells from cultured PBMCs, obtained from culture after CMV antigen stimulation. The receptor source for this set is a human donor in good health (CMV status not recorded). Some clones in this sample may be carry-over from other donors' samples.

The chain employs TRBV4-1 and TRBJ2-1; 12 bases match TRBD2. V trimming: 3 bases; J trimming: 5 bases; junction bases outside the gene matches: 2. The CDR3 loop spans 15 amino acids. Germline V gene data show CDR1 as MGHRA and CDR2 as YSYEKL. CDR3 sequence reads: CASSHGLAGNNEQFF. CDR3 coding DNA: TGCGCCAGCAGCCACGGACTAGCGGGAAACAATGAGCAGTTCTTC.

The chain carries TRBV20-1 and TRBJ2-2, with no clear D. CDR3 size: 13 residues. CDR1 DFQATT and CDR2 SNEGSKA come from the germline V gene (reference sequence). Trimming left V 6 bases short and J 6 bases short, with 14 bases between. CDR3 DNA: TGCAGTGCCACCTTGCCCGATTCCGGGGAGCTGTTTTTT. Translation: CSATLPDSGELFF.

This clonotype appeared many times. V and J are TRBV6-2 or TRBV6-3 and TRBJ2-5, with D perhaps TRBD1 (6 bases). Per the germline V gene, CDR1 is MNHEY and CDR2 is SVGEGT. Trimming removed 7 bases from V and 2 bases from J, with 11 bases in between. This CDR3 region has 13 residues. The CDR3: CASNDRLQETQYF. CDR3 nucleotide sequence: TGTGCCAGCAATGACAGGCTTCAAGAGACCCAGTACTTC.

The sample holds a few counts of this clonotype. The CDR3: CASSQDTGTQSYEQYF. The CDR3 region has the DNA TGCGCCAGCAGCCAAGATACCGGCACTCAATCCTACGAGCAGTACTTC. V is TRBV4-1 and J is TRBJ2-7, with no clear D. The CDR3 is made up of 16 amino acids. V gave up 0 bases and J gave up 1 base, with 13 bases separating them. Germline values: CDR1 MGHRA, CDR2 YSYEKL.

This clonotype was seen many times. For the CDR3, the DNA is TGTGCCAGCAGTTACTCGCCCTCGGGCCCCTACGAGCAGTACTTC. It yields the protein CASSYSPSGPYEQYF. The chain has TRBV6-5 and TRBJ2-7, with D uncertain. The CDR3 length is 15 residues. V lost 0 bases, J lost 2 bases, and 11 bases lay in between. Germline CDR1 reads MNHEY; CDR2 reads SVGAGI.

This clonotype was detected only a few times. The CDR3 DNA reads TGTGCCAGCAGTCCCCCAGGGGCCGTGACAAACACTGAAGCTTTCTTT. Translated, it gives CASSPPGAVTNTEAFF. The chain uses TRBV27 and TRBJ1-1; TRBD1 is a possible D gene (6 bases). Germline loops: CDR1 MNHEY, CDR2 SMNVEV (reference sequence). This CDR3 region has 16 residues. V was shortened by 5 bases and J by 2 bases, with 18 bases between the two germline ends.

Ten or more counts support this clonotype. The chain uses TRBV7-9 and TRBJ1-1; tentative D call: TRBD1 (5 bases). Germline V CDR1 and CDR2: SEHNR, FQNEAQ (reference sequence). The CDR3 has 14 residues. V lost 5 bases, J lost 7 bases, and 17 bases lay in between. CDR3 in DNA: TGTGCCAGCAGCCTACAGGAGCTGGGTAATGAAGCTTTCTTT. This translates into CASSLQELGNEAFF.

Only a few counts were recorded for this clonotype. The chain has TRBV9 and TRBJ2-3, with a weak D call TRBD2 (6 bases). Trimming removed 3 bases from V and 9 bases from J, with 14 bases in between. From germline, CDR1 is SGDLS and CDR2 YYNGEE. This CDR3 spans 13 amino acids. CDR3 in amino acids: CASSAPTGLTQYF. As DNA, the CDR3 is TGTGCCAGCAGCGCCCCGACGGGACTGACGCAGTATTTT.

This clonotype was counted at least ten times. CDR3 coding DNA: TGTGCCAGCAGCCAAGATCCCTGGGGCCGCAACACTGAAGCTTTCTTT. Amino acid sequence: CASSQDPWGRNTEAFF. The genes are TRBV14 and TRBJ1-1; possible D gene TRBD1, 5 bases. The germline V and J ends were trimmed by 0 bases and 2 bases, with 13 bases remaining between them. In germline, CDR1 is SGHDN, CDR2 FVKESK. The CDR3 contains 16 residues.

The chain is built from TRBV11-2 and TRBJ2-5; TRBD2 might be the D (5 bases). Trimming left V 5 bases short and J 5 bases short, with 18 bases between. Germline lookup yields CDR1 SGHAT and CDR2 FQNNGV. The CDR3 runs to 15 residues. The CDR3 protein is CASSHGLAGGETQYF. CDR3 in DNA: TGTGCCAGCAGCCACGGACTGGCCGGTGGGGAGACCCAGTACTTC.

Remarks on this clonotype: A much larger clone differs by one base, so this may be a read error. The V gene is TRBV11-2, the J gene TRBJ2-2, with 9 bases identical to TRBD2. Per the germline V gene, CDR1 is SGHAT and CDR2 is FQNNGV. The CDR3 spans 15 residues. The CDR3 is CTSSFFLAGTGELFF. CDR3 coding DNA: TGTACCAGCAGCTTTTTCCTAGCGGGGACCGGGGAGCTGTTTTTT.

A remark on this clonotype: A much larger clone differs by one base, so this may be a read error. Lacking the conserved final phenylalanine or tryptophan, this CDR3 likely reflects a read error. This sequence joins TRBV7-2 and TRBJ2-1; a weak D match, TRBD2 (6 bases). This CDR3 region has 15 residues. Deletions cut 1 base from V and 0 bases from J, with 7 bases between. The germline gives CDR1 SGHTA, CDR2 FQGNSA. CDR3 protein: CASSLDGSSYNEQFL. The CDR3 DNA reads TGTGCCAGCAGCTTAGACGGGAGCTCCTACAATGAGCAGTTCCTC.

The rearrangement uses TRBV6-1 and TRBJ1-5; D not certain. Trimming cost V 2 bases and J 5 bases, with 16 bases left between them. Germline values: CDR1 MNHNS, CDR2 SASEGT. This CDR3 contains 16 residues. CDR3 in DNA: TGTGCCAGCAGTGAACTAAGCGTCATCTACTATCAGCCCCAGCATTTT. Its protein product is CASSELSVIYYQPQHF.

J is TRBJ1-2 and V is TRBV20-1, with a possible D match to TRBD1 (5 bases). V was clipped by 0 bases and J by 7 bases, with 12 bases between them. This CDR3 contains 13 residues. Germline CDR1 is DFQATT and CDR2 is SNEGSKA (reference sequence). The CDR3 is CSAREDPGLGYTF. The CDR3 DNA reads TGCAGTGCTAGAGAAGATCCAGGGCTTGGCTACACCTTC.

The chain links TRBV5-8 to TRBJ2-3, with 7 bases aligning to TRBD1. V lost 4 bases, J lost 1 base, and 3 bases stayed unmatched. This CDR3 is 14 amino acids long. The germline CDR1 and CDR2 sequences are SGHTS and YDEGEE. Here the CDR3 reads CASSIGQGTDTQYF. CDR3 bases: TGTGCCAGCAGCATCGGACAGGGCACAGATACGCAGTATTTT.

This rearrangement joins TRBV5-1 to TRBJ2-3; 7 bases line up with TRBD1. Germline V CDR1 and CDR2: SGHRS, YFSETQ. This CDR3 contains 16 residues. V trimming: 3 bases; J trimming: 2 bases; junction bases outside the gene matches: 9. The CDR3 protein is CASSSTLDRFTDTQYF. The CDR3, as DNA: TGCGCCAGCAGCTCAACCCTGGACAGGTTCACAGATACGCAGTATTTT.

This clonotype was seen ten or more times. This chain links TRBV27 with TRBJ2-7; TRBD1 aligns across 11 bases. J lost 2 bases, V lost 5 bases, and 11 bases had no gene match. The CDR3 runs 17 residues. CDR1 and CDR2 (germline): MNHEY, SMNVEV (reference sequence). The DNA for the CDR3 is TGTGCCAGCAGTCCCGGGACAGGGGGTTATTTAGCCTACGAGCAGTACTTC. It translates to CASSPGTGGYLAYEQYF.